This record covers a single T cell receptor (beta chain). The germline gene is not matched at one end of the junction; a read error may be the cause. Memory CD4+ T cells were sorted as CD4+CD45RO+CD25- cells. MiXCR was run by TCRdb on the 5' RACE reads, yielding one entry per CDR3 protein. The table includes around 50,000 distinct CDR3 sequences, around a quarter detected once. The CDR3 covers 13 residues. Per the germline V gene, CDR1 is SGHDT and CDR2 is YYEEEE. The sequencing sample was made of tumor-infiltrating memory CD4+ T cells sorted from the breast tumor. Subset noted: memory CD4+ T cells, CD4+CD45RO+CD25-. This TCR derives from a female donor with breast cancer. The rearrangement links TRBV5-6 to TRBJ2-2; possibly TRBD2 for D (5 bases). CDR3 residues: CASSLYDSGELVF. The CDR3 DNA reads TGTGCCAGCAGCTTGTATGACTCCGGGGAGCTGGTTTTT.